The 25 T cell receptor beta chains listed next were all sequenced from one sample in a study of blood T cell repertoires in COVID-19. TCRdb's copy holds only in-frame clones and misses some; the assay was immunoSEQ multiplex PCR. The table records over 150,000 clones, over 70% of them present only once. The sample taken for sequencing was peripheral blood. The receptor source for this set is a woman in her forties with COVID-19, enrolled during active disease.

This clone was observed a few times. The V call is TRBV28, the J call TRBJ1-2; TRBD1 matches 8 bases. CDR1 is MDHEN, CDR2 SYDVKM, per germline. CDR3 length equals 13 residues. V trimming: 6 bases; J trimming: 4 bases; junction bases outside the gene matches: 4. The CDR3 DNA is TGTGCCAGCAGGACAGGGGCCATCTATGGCTACACCTTC. Its translation is CASRTGAIYGYTF.

The J gene is TRBJ2-7, the V gene TRBV16; D is perhaps TRBD2 (5 bases). CDR3 size: 12 residues. The germline gives CDR1 KGHSY, CDR2 FQNENV. V lost 7 bases to trimming and J lost 7 bases, with 14 bases between them. CDR3 region: CASNWEPGEQYF. CDR3 DNA: TGTGCCAGCAATTGGGAACCGGGGGAGCAGTACTTC.

With regard to this clone: Other nucleotide sequences in the sample specify the same CDR3. The rearrangement links TRBV29-1 to TRBJ1-4; D is perhaps TRBD1 (5 bases). The CDR3 is 13 amino acids. With 5 bases removed from V and 2 bases from J, the gap between germline ends came to 9 bases. CDR1 is SQVTM, CDR2 ANQGSEA, per germline. In DNA form, the CDR3 reads TGCAGCGTTAGGGGAGGGACTAATGAAAAACTGTTTTTT. This encodes CSVRGGTNEKLFF.

This clone was counted a single time. CDR3 nucleotide sequence: TGTGCCAGCAGCACTACCTCGAACTACAATGAGCAGTTCTTC. Its protein is CASSTTSNYNEQFF. V usage is TRBV6-5 and J usage is TRBJ2-1; D is unclear. CDR1 and CDR2 (germline): MNHEY, SVGAGI. CDR3 size: 14 residues. V lost 6 bases and J 3 bases, leaving 12 bases between the germline ends.

The V gene is TRBV21-1, the J gene TRBJ2-2; TRBD2 was called by the table and not checked on the DNA. TRBV21-1 is a listed pseudogene. The CDR3 length is 16 residues. The CDR3 region has the DNA TGTGCCAGCAGCACTACCCCCCTTACTAACACCGGGGAGCTGTTTTTT. It specifies CASSTTPLTNTGELFF.

The chain uses TRBV6-5 and TRBJ2-7; D is unresolved. The V and J ends lost 11 bases and 4 bases respectively, with 9 bases between them. This CDR3 is built from 10 residues. The V gene's germline CDR1 is MNHEY and CDR2 SVGAGI. CDR3 sequence reads: CALDRYEQYF. The DNA for the CDR3 is TGTGCCCTCGATCGGTACGAGCAGTACTTC.

The V and J genes are TRBV18 and TRBJ1-5; D is undetermined. The germline V and J ends were trimmed by 5 bases and 6 bases, with 17 bases remaining between them. The CDR3 contains 15 residues. Germline values: CDR1 KGHSH, CDR2 LQKENI. The CDR3 protein is CASSATSGRRQPQHF. The CDR3 DNA reads TGTGCCAGCTCAGCCACCTCAGGAAGGCGTCAGCCCCAGCATTTT.

The chain carries TRBV2 and TRBJ1-1, with 9 nucleotides matching TRBD1. The CDR3 runs 17 residues. CDR1 and CDR2 (germline): SNHLY, FYNNEI. The trim removed 10 bases at V and 4 bases at J, leaving 19 bases unmatched. The CDR3 region is CAKIPGQGREMGTEAFF. CDR3 nucleotides: TGTGCCAAGATACCGGGACAGGGTAGAGAGATGGGCACTGAAGCTTTCTTT.

This sequence joins TRBV14 and TRBJ2-1, with D possibly being TRBD1 (6 bases). V dropped 3 bases and J dropped 7 bases, with 13 bases sitting between them. Germline-derived CDR1 and CDR2 are SGHDN and FVKESK. CDR3 length: 14 amino acids. CDR3 loop: CASSQGARGNEQFF. DNA for the CDR3: TGTGCCAGCAGCCAGGGGGCGAGGGGAAATGAGCAGTTCTTC.

This chain uses TRBV28 with TRBJ1-1; D is possibly TRBD1 (6 bases). From germline, CDR1 is MDHEN and CDR2 SYDVKM. The CDR3 consists of 14 residues. Trimming removed 3 bases at V and 4 bases at J, with 12 bases between. This CDR3 is CASSFRGGSTEAFF. In DNA, the CDR3 is TGTGCCAGCAGTTTTAGAGGGGGAAGCACTGAAGCTTTCTTT. Combining the CDR3 with reference TRBV28 and TRBJ1-1 gives the whole variable domain DVKVTQSSRYLVKRTGEKVFLECVQDMDHENMFWYRQDPGLGLRLIYFSYDVKMKEKGDIPEGYSVSREKKERFSLILESASTNQTSMYLCASSFRGGSTEAFFGQGTRLTVV.

The chain recombines TRBV7-9 with TRBJ2-7, with 7 bases that match TRBD2. This CDR3 region has 15 residues. The germline CDR1 and CDR2 sequences are SEHNR and FQNEAQ (reference sequence). The junction had 11 bases not matched to a gene; V was cut back by 5 bases and J by 4 bases. The CDR3 nucleotides are TGTGCCAGCAGCCTAAAGTCAGCGGGAAGATACGAGCAGTACTTC. This translates into CASSLKSAGRYEQYF.

The J gene is TRBJ1-3, the V gene TRBV28; D possibly corresponds to TRBD1 (6 bases). Germline V gene data show CDR1 as MDHEN and CDR2 as SYDVKM. Trimming shortened V by 2 bases and J by 2 bases, and 10 bases separated the two germline ends. CDR3 length: 15 residues. In nucleotides, the CDR3 is TGTGCCAGCAGTTTAGGGGCAGGGGCTGGAAACACCATATATTTT. Amino acids: CASSLGAGAGNTIYF.

The chain combines TRBV27 with TRBJ2-7, with 10 bases identical to TRBD2. V trimming: 7 bases; J trimming: 2 bases; junction bases outside the gene matches: 11. The CDR3 has 16 residues. CDR1 and CDR2 (germline): MNHEY, SMNVEV (reference sequence). The CDR3 sequence: CASNKQTSGPTYEQYF. DNA for the CDR3: TGTGCCAGCAACAAACAGACTAGCGGGCCGACCTACGAGCAGTACTTC.

The genes are TRBV5-1 and TRBJ1-1; TRBD1 matches at 7 bases. This CDR3 spans 15 amino acids. Looked up from germline, CDR1 is SGHRS and CDR2 is YFSETQ. The trim removed 4 bases at V and 0 bases at J, leaving 6 bases unmatched. The CDR3: CASSAGQFMNTEAFF. The CDR3 coding sequence is TGCGCCAGCAGCGCGGGACAGTTCATGAACACTGAAGCTTTCTTT. Using reference TRBV5-1 and TRBJ1-1 for the parts outside the CDR3, the full variable domain is KAGVTQTPRYLIKTRGQQVTLSCSPISGHRSVSWYQQTPGQGLQFLFEYFSETQRNKGNFPGRFSGRQFSNSRSEMNVSTLELGDSALYLCASSAGQFMNTEAFFGQGTRLTVV.

The chain recombines TRBV9 with TRBJ2-2; TRBD2 might be the D (6 bases). Germline lookup yields CDR1 SGDLS and CDR2 YYNGEE. This CDR3 contains 15 residues. V gave up 4 bases and J gave up 2 bases, with 12 bases separating them. CDR3 DNA sequence: TGTGCCAGCAGCTCCACCGGGACTAACACCGGGGAGCTGTTTTTT. Protein product: CASSSTGTNTGELFF.

The chain is built from TRBV5-5 and TRBJ2-7; 10 bases align to TRBD1. Germline V lookup: CDR1 SGHKS, CDR2 YYEKEE (reference sequence). Trimming took 1 base from V and 0 from J; bases not matched to a gene: 10. This CDR3 has 18 amino acids. The CDR3, as DNA: TGTGCCAGCAGCTTGTGGGCCTTGACAGGGGGCGCCTCCTACGAGCAGTACTTC. Protein product: CASSLWALTGGASYEQYF.

This clone was observed a few times. The V and J genes are TRBV7-9 and TRBJ2-1, with D unresolved. The CDR3 has 12 amino acids. V was cut by 4 bases and J by 7 bases, with 8 bases left in between. The germline V gene encodes CDR1 SEHNR and CDR2 FQNEAQ (reference sequence). The CDR3 loop is CASSSRSNEQFF. The CDR3 DNA sequence: TGTGCCAGCAGCTCGCGATCGAATGAGCAGTTCTTC.

The chain links TRBV11-2 to TRBJ1-1, with TRBD1 as a possible D gene (6 bases). Between the trimmed V and J ends, which lost 5 bases and 3 bases, there was a span of 19 bases. Germline lookup yields CDR1 SGHAT and CDR2 FQNNGV. The CDR3 runs 16 residues. As DNA, the CDR3 is TGTGCCAGCAGCCTACTCCGTACAGGGTGGGACACTGAAGCTTTCTTT. Translation gives CASSLLRTGWDTEAFF.

This sequence joins TRBV7-8 and TRBJ1-2; the match to TRBD1 covers 7 bases. The CDR3 sequence is 15 residues long. CDR1 is SGHVS and CDR2 is FQNEAQ in the germline V gene. The V and J ends lost 3 bases and 4 bases, in that order; junction bases with no gene match: 8. CDR3 nucleotide sequence: TGTGCCAGCAGCTTCGTCACGGGGACAGCCTATGGCTACACCTTC. Residues: CASSFVTGTAYGYTF.

The rearrangement uses TRBV27 and TRBJ1-5, with unresolved D. V was shortened by 3 bases and J by 2 bases, with 11 bases between the two germline ends. This CDR3 comprises 15 residues. Germline V CDR1 and CDR2: MNHEY, SMNVEV (reference sequence). In DNA form, the CDR3 reads TGTGCCAGCAGTTTGGGAGCTTCGGGCAATCAGCCCCAGCATTTT. Encoded protein: CASSLGASGNQPQHF.

This chain's CDR3 is CASSIEATGLGETQYF. The CDR3 DNA sequence: TGTGCCAGTAGTATAGAGGCGACAGGTTTGGGGGAGACCCAGTACTTC. The J gene is TRBJ2-5, the V gene TRBV19; tentative D call: TRBD1 (6 bases). This CDR3 region has 16 residues. Trimming left V 0 bases short and J 5 bases short, with 16 bases between. Germline CDR1 LNHDA, CDR2 SQIVND (reference sequence).

This clone has just one count. The rearrangement joins TRBV24-1 to TRBJ1-2, with D perhaps matching TRBD1 (5 bases). Per germline, CDR1 KGHDR and CDR2 SFDVKD. This CDR3 has 15 amino acids. With 3 bases removed from V and 5 bases from J, the gap between germline ends came to 15 bases. For the CDR3, the DNA is TGTGCCACCAGTGATGCGAGGGGAGGACTTTATGGCTACACCTTC. Protein: CATSDARGGLYGYTF.

The rearrangement uses TRBV5-4 and TRBJ2-7; D unclear. CDR1 SGHNT and CDR2 YYREEE come from the germline V gene (reference sequence). V gave up 6 bases and J gave up 0 bases, with 10 bases separating them. The CDR3 covers 13 residues. CDR3 nucleotide sequence: TGTGCCAGCACCCCGGAGACCTCCTACGAGCAGTACTTC. Translation: CASTPETSYEQYF.

The chain carries TRBV12-3 or TRBV12-4 and TRBJ1-3, with a possible D match to TRBD1 (5 bases). The CDR3 totals 13 residues. V lost 8 bases to trimming and J lost 7 bases, with 15 bases between them. CDR3 DNA: TGTGCCAGCCTTCCAGGGCTCGCTAACACCATATATTTT. This gives the protein CASLPGLANTIYF.

This clone is termed medium-sized. Other nucleotide sequences in the sample specify the same CDR3. The CDR3 here is CASSLSGGSYNEQFF. DNA of the CDR3: TGTGCCAGCAGCTTATCAGGGGGGTCCTACAATGAGCAGTTCTTC. The chain employs TRBV7-2 and TRBJ2-1; D possibly corresponds to TRBD1 (7 bases). The CDR3 sequence is 15 residues long. Deletions cut 2 bases from V and 1 base from J, with 9 bases between. Germline V gives CDR1 SGHTA, CDR2 FQGNSA.